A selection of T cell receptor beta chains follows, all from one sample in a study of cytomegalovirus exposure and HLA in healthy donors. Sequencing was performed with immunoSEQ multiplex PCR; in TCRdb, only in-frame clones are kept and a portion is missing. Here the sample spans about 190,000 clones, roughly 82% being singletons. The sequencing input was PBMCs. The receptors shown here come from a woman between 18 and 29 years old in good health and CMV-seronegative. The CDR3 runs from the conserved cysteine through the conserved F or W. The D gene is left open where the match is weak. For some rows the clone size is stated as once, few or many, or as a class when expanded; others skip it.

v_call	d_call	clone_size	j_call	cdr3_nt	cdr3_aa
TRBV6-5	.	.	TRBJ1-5	TGTGCCAGCAGAGCAGGACAGAGCAATCAGCCCCAGCATTTT	CASRAGQSNQPQHF
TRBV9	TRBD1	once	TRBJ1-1	TGTGCCAGCAGCGTAGCACACAGGGGGACTGAAGCTTTCTTT	CASSVAHRGTEAFF
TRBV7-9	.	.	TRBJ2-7	TGTGCCAGCAGCTTAGCCGGAGGGGGCGGCGAGCAGTACTTC	CASSLAGGGGEQYF
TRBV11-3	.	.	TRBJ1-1	TGTGCCAGCAGCTTACAATTGAACACTGAAGCTTTCTTT	CASSLQLNTEAFF
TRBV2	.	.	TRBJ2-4	TGTGCCAGCAGCGAGAAAAACATTCAGTACTTC	CASSEKNIQYF
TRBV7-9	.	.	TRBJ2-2	TGTGCCAGCAGCTTCATCGGGGAGCTGTTTTTT	CASSFIGELFF
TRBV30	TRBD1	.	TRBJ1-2	TGTGCCTGGAGTACACGCTTCGTTACAGGGGAAGGCTACACCTTC	CAWSTRFVTGEGYTF
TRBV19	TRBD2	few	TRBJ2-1	TGTGCCAGTAGTATTGGGCGGGGGTACAATGAGCAGTTCTTC	CASSIGRGYNEQFF
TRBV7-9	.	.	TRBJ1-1	TGTGCCAGCAGCTTACGGAGTGGCACTGAAGCTTTCTTT	CASSLRSGTEAFF
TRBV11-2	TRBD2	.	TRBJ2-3	TGTGCCAGCAGCTTAAAAATAGCGGGGGTCACAGATACGCAGTATTTT	CASSLKIAGVTDTQYF
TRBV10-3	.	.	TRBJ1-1	TGTGCCATCAGTGAGGTAAGGAAACAGGGAGTCACTGAAGCTTTCTTT	CAISEVRKQGVTEAFF
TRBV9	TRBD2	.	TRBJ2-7	TGTGCCAGCAGCGACCCAGCTAGCGGGGGCAAGAACGAGCAGTACTTC	CASSDPASGGKNEQYF
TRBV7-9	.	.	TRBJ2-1	TGTGCCAGCAGCGGACAGTCCTACAATGAGCAGTTCTTC	CASSGQSYNEQFF
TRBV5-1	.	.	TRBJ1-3	TGCGCCAGCAGGATAGGGGTCGGATCTGGAAACACCATATATTTT	CASRIGVGSGNTIYF
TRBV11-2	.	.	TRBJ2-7	TGTGCCAGCAGCTTAGAATCTAGGGGGTCCTACGAGCAGTACTTC	CASSLESRGSYEQYF
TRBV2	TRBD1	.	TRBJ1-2	TGTGCCAGCAGTCCACGGACAGGGAACTATGGCTACACCTTC	CASSPRTGNYGYTF